This T cell receptor (beta chain) stems from a study of human T cells and chemical hapten exposure. Study in general: Small pooled library volume differences chiefly drove per-sample TCR yield variation.

There are a few counts of this clonotype. Its specificity is not known. The library tagged individual cDNA molecules with unique molecular identifiers. Original handling: A per-sample median of around 91,000 TCRs was observed, with counts ranging from about 23,224 to 690,600. TCRdb independently ran MiXCR on the 5' RACE reads; one entry per CDR3 protein. It is TCRdb's table, rather than the study itself, that gives the V and J calls and clone size. The table shows approximately 80,000 distinct CDR3 sequences, with more than 15% occurring only once. Someone pulled total RNA out of unfractionated whole blood. Study-wide findings and caveats: The number of TCRs above 1 in 1000 frequency did not change after DPC sensitization.

This sequence was found in a female donor in good health.

The CDR3 spells CASSFGQGTEAFF. The CDR3 nucleotides read TGCGCCAGCAGCTTCGGACAGGGGACTGAAGCTTTCTTT. The genes are TRBV5-1 and TRBJ1-1; 9 bases align to TRBD1. Germline V lookup: CDR1 SGHRS, CDR2 YFSETQ. Germline trimming cut 2 bases from V and 5 bases from J; bases unmatched to any gene: 1. The CDR3 consists of 13 residues.